This TCR beta chain was sequenced during a study of identical twins. This clonotype appeared a few times. The CDR3 is 12 residues long. One entry per CDR3 protein results from TCRdb running MiXCR on the 5' RACE reads. There are 350,000 to 600,000 distinct CDR3 sequences in the sample; 12% to 15% occur only once, and around 0.57% lies in the top ten. The same sample was also studied in work on yellow fever vaccine responses in identical twins.

This rearrangement joins TRBV21-1 to TRBJ2-7. TRBV21-1 is recorded as a pseudogene. The sequencing input was CD4+ T cells sorted from blood. The sequence was obtained from a woman under 30 in good health. The CDR3 DNA reads TGTGCCAGCGGCAGGCGGATAGTCGAGCAGTACTTC. Protein product: CASGRRIVEQYF.